This T cell receptor (beta chain) emerged from a study of shared T cell receptors in the human thymus (dated by TCRdb to about 2021). Regarding the complete study: The study investigated the way shared, self-reactive T-cell receptor alpha chains are produced in the human thymus.

About this clone: Its antigen remains undetermined. Nothing much larger sits one base from this clone, and base qualities are not available.

Trimming takes 4 bases from V and 2 bases from J, and the germline ends sit 15 bases apart. According to the germline V gene, CDR1 reads SGHAT and CDR2 reads FQNNGV. The CDR3 runs 15 amino acids, cysteine and phenylalanine included. The entry retains the CDR3 DNA only, 45 bases that are in frame from base 1. Library method: the immunoSEQ multiplex PCR assay. This immuneACCESS table, as held by TCRdb, lists in-frame sequences with V and J called but not all clones. Of the missing ones, under half trace to an unresolved V gene in checked studies; the others have no known cause. Recorded for this sample are some 720,000 clones; approximately 87% of them occurred a single time. The ten most abundant clones make up 0.0095% to 0.012% of the sample. The same specimen was also included in a second study, on human thymus T cells. The second investigation adds: Immunologically healthy infants undergoing open corrective cardiac surgery for congenital heart defects in Finland were used as donors. Thymus tissue was collected as surgical resects that were removed during corrective cardiac surgery. V and J gene segment usage appeared biased in both thymic and peripheral blood repertoires. The related research found that thymic TCR repertoires overlapped highly between unrelated individuals. The study characterized TCR alpha and beta repertoires from seven to nine infant thymus samples and a few related peripheral blood samples. The infant donors were about 7 to 244 days old, and the cohort included more than five males and two females. Thymocytes were mechanically released from the tissue and were stored as pellets of roughly 9-33 million cells at -70 degrees C. Genomic DNA was extracted from frozen cell pellets with a QIAsymphony instrument. The immunoSEQ multiplex PCR assay was used to amplify the TCRB and TCRAD loci from a standardized amount of quality-controlled genomic DNA. The amplicons covered the V(D)J region and were long enough to include the CDR3 and to identify the V and J genes. The commercial immunoSEQ service was used to sequence amplicons on an Illumina platform. Primer bias and sequencing errors were corrected as previously described, and TCRAD and TCRB were defined on the basis of the IMGT database. immunoSEQ Analyzer 3.0 and VDJTools were used for repertoire analysis, which covered basic statistics, V/J segment usage, diversity estimates, rarefaction and pairwise overlap. Chao1, ChaoE, Efron-Thisted, Shannon and inverse Simpson indices were used to estimate diversity, which was also estimated on datasets down-sampled to the smallest sample. Repertoire overlap used strict matching of CDR3 nucleotide sequence, V gene and J gene, with Jaccard-based multidimensional scaling clustering. Thymus samples yielded on average around 810,000 unique TCRB clonotypes, compared with around 84,000 from blood samples.

This receptor was obtained from a boy in the first two years of life with a congenital heart defect. Donor details come from another sample of the same person, matched by shared clones. This chain joins TRBV11-2 to TRBJ2-7; perhaps TRBD1 is the D gene, with 5 bases matching. The sequenced sample was thymocytes. The DNA sequence reads TGTGCCAGCAGCTCCCTTCGACAGCATACCTACGAGCAGTACTTC. The resulting protein is CASSSLRQHTYEQYF.